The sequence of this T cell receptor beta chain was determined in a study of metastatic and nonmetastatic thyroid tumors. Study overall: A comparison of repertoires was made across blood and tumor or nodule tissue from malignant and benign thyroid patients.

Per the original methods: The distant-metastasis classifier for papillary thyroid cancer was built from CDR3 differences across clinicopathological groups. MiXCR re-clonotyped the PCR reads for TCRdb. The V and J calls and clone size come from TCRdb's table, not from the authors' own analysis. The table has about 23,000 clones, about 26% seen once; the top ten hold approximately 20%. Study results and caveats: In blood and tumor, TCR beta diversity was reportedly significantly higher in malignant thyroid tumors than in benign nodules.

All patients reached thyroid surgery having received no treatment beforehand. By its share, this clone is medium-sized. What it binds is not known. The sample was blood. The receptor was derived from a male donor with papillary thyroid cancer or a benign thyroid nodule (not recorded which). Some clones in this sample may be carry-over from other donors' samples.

The CDR3 protein is CASSVSGLAGAGRELFF. In DNA form, the CDR3 reads TGTGCCAGCAGTGTTTCCGGACTAGCGGGAGCTGGTAGGGAGCTGTTTTTT. The chain couples TRBV6-4 to TRBJ2-2, with 13 bases identical to TRBD2. Germline-derived CDR1 and CDR2 are MRHNA and SNTAGT. V trimming: 4 bases; J trimming: 9 bases; junction bases outside the gene matches: 11. This CDR3 has 17 amino acids.